This is a list of T cell receptor beta chains from one sample in a study of patients and donors after allogeneic stem cell transplantation. From the RT-PCR reads, TCRdb called clonotypes with MiXCR, one entry per CDR3 protein. The sample carries 200,000 to 250,000 distinct CDR3 sequences, 13% to 15% recorded once. Sequencing was done on a sample of blood, either unsorted or a sorted T cell fraction (not recorded which). Receptors originate from a human donor who was either an allogeneic HSCT recipient or a stem cell or donor lymphocyte infusion donor (not recorded which). It is not recorded whose cells these are; they may come from a transplant donor. The CDR3 runs from the conserved cysteine through the conserved F or W.

j_call v_call cdr3_length cdr3_aa
TRBJ1-3 TRBV7-9 16 CASSLLVGSSGNTIYF
TRBJ2-4 TRBV20-1 14 CSARLASGANIQYF
TRBJ1-5 TRBV4-3 15 CASSQVEGAGQPQHF
TRBJ2-1 TRBV24-1 15 CAIAGGTSSYNEQFF
TRBJ2-1 TRBV20-1 15 CSATRTSDSYNEQFF
TRBJ2-5 TRBV3-1 16 CASSYSSGGWGETQYF
TRBJ2-7 TRBV6-5 14 CASSYSRGNYEQYF
TRBJ2-3 TRBV2 16 CASTPPGGSGTDTQYF
TRBJ1-1 TRBV10-3 12 CAISGTDTEAFF
TRBJ1-5 TRBV12-3/TRBV12-4 13 CASSFEEAKPQHF
TRBJ1-3 TRBV20-1 13 CSAIQGSGNTIYF
TRBJ2-7 TRBV20-1 16 CSAPSLEGGPSCEQYF
TRBJ2-3 TRBV3-1 18 CASRPPGLAGASTDTQYF
TRBJ2-1 TRBV4-2 15 CASSSLAGEYNEQFF
TRBJ1-5 TRBV6-1 12 CASSEANQPQHF
TRBJ2-5 TRBV7-2 16 CASSWTGTGMRETQYF
TRBJ2-3 TRBV2 12 CASRGQSNTQYF
TRBJ2-2 TRBV2 15 CASSGWGTITGELFF
TRBJ1-2 TRBV27 14 CASSLDTGAYGYTF
TRBJ2-7 TRBV6-1 14 CASSGTDGGYEQYF
TRBJ2-5 TRBV2 14 CASSDVVFQETQYF
TRBJ1-5 TRBV2 14 CASSSDRGSQPQHF
TRBJ1-1 TRBV6-1 13 CASSLETGTEAFF
TRBJ1-1 TRBV6-1 16 CATTPLSRGSNTEAFF
TRBJ1-3 TRBV21-1 16 CASSLRRNDSGNTIYF
TRBJ1-2 TRBV30 14 CAWVRDRGDYGYTF
TRBJ2-7 TRBV20-1 14 CSAREALAGFEQYF
TRBJ2-7 TRBV7-8 13 CASSLTTDGGQYF